The 24 T cell receptor beta chains listed next were all sequenced from one sample in a study of Graves' ophthalmopathy and Graves' hyperthyroidism. RNA transcripts provided the template for amplifying TCR beta CDR3 regions. RT-PCR in the first round used HTBI primers; a second-round multiplex PCR followed. Each CDR3 protein is one row after TCRdb ran MiXCR on the multiplex PCR reads. The sample has just over 400,000 distinct CDR3 sequences, around 20% seen once; the top ten hold around 3.2%. Material: peripheral blood. All receptors derive from a woman under 30 with stable Graves' hyperthyroidism.

In its sample, this clonotype was seen many times. The chain joins TRBV28 to TRBJ2-4; 10 bases are a match to TRBD2. The junction had 7 bases not matched to a gene; V was cut back by 6 bases and J by 8 bases. Germline CDR1 reads MDHEN; CDR2 reads SYDVKM. This CDR3 region has 14 residues. The CDR3 coding sequence is TGTGCCAGCAGGCCAGCGGGAGGGTTGGACATTCAGTACTTC. Protein: CASRPAGGLDIQYF.

The sample holds many counts of this clonotype. The chain recombines TRBV20-1 with TRBJ1-1; weak D call: TRBD1 (6 bases). CDR1 and CDR2 from the germline V gene are DFQATT and SNEGSKA (reference sequence). The V end lost 0 bases, the J end lost 4 bases, and 12 bases lay between the germline ends. CDR3 size: 14 residues. The CDR3 region is CSAREPGAPTEAFF. The CDR3 coding sequence is TGCAGTGCTAGAGAGCCAGGGGCGCCCACTGAAGCTTTCTTT.

In this sample, this clonotype turned up once. The rearrangement links TRBV10-3 to TRBJ2-7; the D is unclear. Trimming took off 3 bases at V and 6 bases at J, with 15 bases between the two ends. Germline lookup yields CDR1 ENHRY and CDR2 SYGVKD. CDR3 size: 14 residues. Here the CDR3 reads CAISDSKTLLEQYF. CDR3 nucleotide sequence: TGTGCCATCAGTGATAGTAAGACCCTCCTCGAGCAGTACTTC.

The table lists this clonotype with many counts. The chain employs TRBV7-9 and TRBJ2-2; TRBD2 matches 8 bases. Germline V gene lookup returns CDR1 SEHNR and CDR2 FQNEAQ (reference sequence). This CDR3 has 15 residues. The junction had 6 bases not matched to a gene; V was cut back by 5 bases and J by 4 bases. CDR3: CASSPPGLATGELFF. The CDR3 DNA sequence: TGTGCCAGCAGCCCACCCGGACTAGCCACCGGGGAGCTGTTTTTT.

This clonotype was seen many times. The chain uses TRBV7-9 and TRBJ1-1; tentative D call: TRBD1 (5 bases). V lost 5 bases and J 4 bases, leaving 14 bases between the germline ends. Germline CDR1 reads SEHNR; CDR2 reads FQNEAQ (reference sequence). The CDR3 totals 14 residues. The CDR3, as DNA: TGTGCCAGCAGCCCGACGACCGGGGGCACTGAAGCTTTCTTT. Translation gives CASSPTTGGTEAFF.

The sample holds many counts of this clonotype. The chain couples TRBV6-4 to TRBJ2-5; 7 bases fit TRBD2. With 3 bases clipped from V and 4 bases from J, the junction kept 8 bases outside the gene matches. CDR1 is MRHNA and CDR2 is SNTAGT in the germline V gene. The CDR3 length is 15 residues. CDR3 DNA: TGTGCCAGCAGTGAGGAGGCGGGAGCAGGAGAGACCCAGTACTTC. This translates into CASSEEAGAGETQYF.

This clonotype has at least ten counts. The CDR3 spells CSARAGGRYTEAFF. The CDR3 nucleotides are TGCAGTGCTAGAGCAGGGGGAAGGTACACTGAAGCTTTCTTT. This chain uses TRBV20-1 with TRBJ1-1; 7 nucleotides agree with TRBD1. CDR3 size: 14 residues. Germline values: CDR1 DFQATT, CDR2 SNEGSKA (reference sequence). The junction had 5 bases not matched to a gene; V was cut back by 1 base and J by 3 bases.

This clonotype was picked up many times. Compared with germline, one end of the junction differs, possibly owing to a read error. This sequence joins TRBV5-1 and TRBJ2-7; D is undetermined. Germline loops: CDR1 SGHRS, CDR2 YFSETQ. The CDR3 contains 14 residues. CDR3 bases: TGCGCCAACAGCCACCCACAAAACACCTACGAGCAGTACTTC. Protein: CANSHPQNTYEQYF.

The chain combines TRBV5-1 with TRBJ1-5; D unclear. Trimming stripped 4 bases from V and 2 bases from J, with 13 bases between. CDR3 length: 15 amino acids. The V gene's germline CDR1 is SGHRS and CDR2 YFSETQ. DNA of the CDR3: TGCGCCAGCAGCATAGAAGGGCAGGGCAATCAGCCCCAGCATTTT. It encodes CASSIEGQGNQPQHF. The complete variable domain, with remaining parts taken from reference TRBV5-1 and TRBJ1-5, reads KAGVTQTPRYLIKTRGQQVTLSCSPISGHRSVSWYQQTPGQGLQFLFEYFSETQRNKGNFPGRFSGRQFSNSRSEMNVSTLELGDSALYLCASSIEGQGNQPQHFGDGTRLSIL.

This clonotype was seen at least ten times. The V call is TRBV20-1, the J call TRBJ2-7, with 11 bases that match TRBD2. CDR1 is DFQATT, CDR2 SNEGSKA, per germline (reference sequence). The V and J ends lost 6 bases and 0 bases, in that order; junction bases with no gene match: 10. The CDR3 length is 16 residues. The CDR3 DNA reads as TGCAGTGCCACGCCGGGACTAGCGGCTAACTCCTACGAGCAGTACTTC. It codes for CSATPGLAANSYEQYF.

This clonotype showed up many times. The J gene is TRBJ1-1, the V gene TRBV6-2 or TRBV6-3, with D tentatively TRBD1 (5 bases). Germline V lookup: CDR1 MNHEY, CDR2 SVGEGT. The CDR3 spans 14 residues. V was shortened by 2 bases and J by 0 bases, with 7 bases between the two germline ends. CDR3 sequence: CASSYGHLNTEAFF. In DNA, the CDR3 is TGTGCCAGCAGTTACGGACACCTGAACACTGAAGCTTTCTTT.

The CDR3 reads CASASDSNQPQHF. CDR3 coding DNA: TGTGCCAGCGCTTCGGATAGCAATCAGCCCCAGCATTTT. The chain recombines TRBV12-3 or TRBV12-4 with TRBJ1-5; D unclear. Trimming shortened V by 8 bases and J by 0 bases, and 8 bases separated the two germline ends. The CDR3 consists of 13 residues.

This clonotype appeared many times. This chain connects TRBV20-1 to TRBJ1-5; 9 positions agree with TRBD1. CDR1 and CDR2 from the germline V gene are DFQATT and SNEGSKA (reference sequence). Germline trimming cut 0 bases from V and 12 bases from J; bases unmatched to any gene: 6. The CDR3 runs to 13 residues. The CDR3 sequence is CSARDTGGGIQHF. In DNA, the CDR3 is TGCAGTGCTAGAGATACAGGGGGCGGAATCCAGCATTTT.

This clonotype has only one observation. The rearrangement links TRBV24-1 to TRBJ1-5; no clear D gene. The CDR3 loop spans 15 amino acids. The germline V gene encodes CDR1 KGHDR and CDR2 SFDVKD. V was pared by 4 bases and J by 0 bases, with 9 bases between. The chain's CDR3 is CATSDPEYSNQPQHF. DNA for the CDR3: TGTGCCACCAGTGACCCCGAGTATAGCAATCAGCCCCAGCATTTT.

The CDR3 region is CASSEAWGREQYF. The CDR3, as DNA: TGTGCCAGCAGTGAAGCCTGGGGTCGAGAGCAGTACTTC. The chain joins TRBV6-1 to TRBJ2-5; no definite D call. The CDR3 extends over 13 amino acids. Germline V gene lookup returns CDR1 MNHNS and CDR2 SASEGT. The V and J ends lost 0 bases and 11 bases respectively, with 13 bases between them.

At least ten counts were recorded for this clonotype. This chain links TRBV20-1 with TRBJ2-5, with TRBD1 matching over 9 bases. Germline CDR1 and CDR2: DFQATT and SNEGSKA (reference sequence). CDR3 length: 14 residues. V dropped 5 bases and J dropped 5; count of bases not matched to a gene: 9. CDR3 sequence (DNA): TGCAGTGCTTCCGGGACAGGGACCGGGGAGACCCAGTACTTC. This translates into CSASGTGTGETQYF.

This clonotype came up many times. The chain uses TRBV20-1 and TRBJ2-7; TRBD1 matches 9 bases. The germline V gene encodes CDR1 DFQATT and CDR2 SNEGSKA (reference sequence). CDR3 length: 16 amino acids. J lost 7 bases, V lost 0 bases, and 13 bases had no gene match. The CDR3 nucleotides are TGCAGTGCTAGAGATCCCAGACAGGGGGGTATAGGGGAGCAGTACTTC. It specifies CSARDPRQGGIGEQYF.

This clonotype has a handful of counts. The chain couples TRBV29-1 to TRBJ2-5; 12 bases are a match to TRBD2. This CDR3 comprises 14 residues. The ends lost 7 bases at V and 3 bases at J; junction bases unmatched: 6. Germline CDR1 reads SQVTM; CDR2 reads ANQGSEA. As DNA, the CDR3 is TGCAGCGGCGGACTAGCGGGACCCGAAGAGACCCAGTACTTC. Amino acids: CSGGLAGPEETQYF.

This clonotype was seen repeatedly, ten times or more. The CDR3 sequence: CASSFTGINQPQHF. DNA for the CDR3: TGTGCCAGCAGCTTTACAGGGATAAATCAGCCCCAGCATTTT. The V and J genes are TRBV12-3 or TRBV12-4 and TRBJ1-5, with D perhaps TRBD1 (6 bases). Trimming took off 6 bases at V and 4 bases at J, with 13 bases between the two ends. The CDR3 sequence is 14 residues long.

Ten or more counts support this clonotype. This chain uses TRBV6-5 with TRBJ1-2; possible D gene TRBD1, 6 bases. Germline values: CDR1 MNHEY, CDR2 SVGAGI. The CDR3 is 16 amino acids. V was trimmed by 0 bases and J by 4 bases, leaving 15 bases between them. CDR3 region: CASSYSVGGGGYGYTF. The CDR3 nucleotides read TGTGCCAGCAGTTACTCGGTCGGGGGCGGGGGCTATGGCTACACCTTC.

The chain links TRBV27 to TRBJ1-1, with TRBD1 identical over 9 bases. Per the germline V gene, CDR1 is MNHEY and CDR2 is SMNVEV (reference sequence). J gave up 1 base and V 6 bases, and 9 bases lay outside the gene matches. The CDR3 runs 16 residues. CDR3: CASSSLQGAENTEAFF. The CDR3 nucleotides read TGTGCCAGCAGCTCGCTACAGGGGGCTGAGAACACTGAAGCTTTCTTT.

This clonotype occurred many times. Being one base from a much bigger clone, this may be a read error. The chain joins TRBV6-1 to TRBJ2-7, with D perhaps matching TRBD2 (5 bases). The germline gives CDR1 MNHNS, CDR2 SASEGT. CDR3 length: 13 amino acids. Between the trimmed V and J ends, which lost 5 bases and 5 bases, there was a span of 13 bases. The CDR3 nucleotides are TGTGCCAGCAGTCGGAGGCCCAAGGACGAGCAGTACTTC. It codes for CASSRRPKDEQYF.

There are many counts of this clonotype. The V call is TRBV7-9, the J call TRBJ2-7; 9 bases align to TRBD2. V lost 5 bases, J lost 2 bases, and 10 bases stayed unmatched. CDR3 length: 16 residues. Germline V gene lookup returns CDR1 SEHNR and CDR2 FQNEAQ (reference sequence). This chain's CDR3 is CASSPFVAGGTYEQYF. CDR3 bases: TGTGCCAGCAGCCCCTTTGTGGCGGGAGGGACCTACGAGCAGTACTTC.

This clonotype showed up many times. A single base separates this from a much larger clone, so it may be a read error. The chain carries TRBV6-1 and TRBJ1-6, with D unclear. The CDR3 has 13 residues. Germline CDR1 is MNHNS and CDR2 is SASEGT. CDR3 in amino acids: CAGTIGDNSHLHF. The CDR3 DNA reads TGTGCCGGAACCATTGGAGATAATTCACACCTCCACTTT.